The clone carrying this TCR beta chain was recorded once. Its antigen is still unknown. The data were obtained in a study of shared clonotypes between healthy human individuals. Deletions cut 10 bases from V and 5 bases from J, with 18 bases between. Germline V CDR1 and CDR2: SGHNT, YYREEE (reference sequence). The CDR3 runs to 13 residues. The naive CD8 subset, CD45RO-negative cells positively selected for CCR7, excluded terminally differentiated effector memory CD45RA+ cells. Per the original data handling: ImmunoSEQ junction-only sequences lacked quality scores, so their filtering differed. The assay was immunoSEQ multiplex PCR, and TCRdb's table has in-frame clones only and misses some. That table furnishes V, J and clone size, whereas the DNA furnished D and trimming. Among over 2 million clones listed, about 94% were seen once. Findings of the study overall: When compared with the clonotypes that were shared by all four sorted-subset donors, the non-shared clonotypes turned out to have lower generation probabilities. Compared with memory subsets, naive subsets generally had larger estimated richness.

The clonotype was recovered from a young man in good health. Sequenced material: naive CD8+ T cells sorted from blood. The V call is TRBV5-4, the J call TRBJ1-1, with D possibly matching TRBD1 (5 bases). CDR3 nucleotide sequence: TGTGCCGCCCGTCAGGGCGGTAGTACTGAAGCTTTCTTT. Translated, it gives CAARQGGSTEAFF.